These 6 T cell receptor beta chains share one sample of origin, sequenced in a study of cytomegalovirus exposure and HLA in healthy donors. The PCR had 60 Vbeta and 13 Jbeta primers. Sequencing was performed with immunoSEQ multiplex PCR; in TCRdb, only in-frame clones are kept and a portion is missing. The sample includes about 78,000 clones, less than 85% of them seen just once. What was sequenced was PBMCs. The receptors shown here come from a woman aged 50 to 60 in good health and CMV-seronegative.

This clone has just one count. V gene TRBV9 combines with J gene TRBJ2-1, with a tentative D call TRBD2 (5 bases). Germline CDR1 SGDLS, CDR2 YYNGEE. Deletions cut 2 bases from V and 6 bases from J, with 9 bases between. The CDR3 spans 13 residues. CDR3 amino acids: CASSVTSFNEQFF. In DNA form, the CDR3 reads TGTGCCAGCAGCGTTACTAGTTTCAATGAGCAGTTCTTC.

The chain joins TRBV5-6 to TRBJ1-4; tentatively, D is TRBD1 (5 bases). CDR1 and CDR2 (germline): SGHDT, YYEEEE. The CDR3 runs 14 residues. Trimming pared 4 bases from V and 4 bases from J, leaving 11 bases between. The CDR3 reads CASSLGRGNEKLFF. CDR3 nucleotide sequence: TGTGCCAGCAGCCTGGGAAGGGGTAATGAAAAACTGTTTTTT.

The V gene is TRBV10-3, the J gene TRBJ1-4, with 8 bases that match TRBD1. V dropped 11 bases and J dropped 8; count of bases not matched to a gene: 10. Germline V CDR1 and CDR2: ENHRY, SYGVKD. The CDR3 has 13 residues. CDR3 nucleotides: TGTGCCGTCTCCGGGACAGGTGGCGAAAAACTGTTTTTT. Its protein is CAVSGTGGEKLFF.

The V gene is TRBV11-2, the J gene TRBJ1-1; D remains ambiguous. This CDR3 spans 15 amino acids. Trimming left V 4 bases short and J 0 bases short, with 12 bases between. In germline, CDR1 is SGHAT, CDR2 FQNNGV. This chain's CDR3 is CASSSRRGMNTEAFF. The CDR3 DNA reads TGTGCCAGCAGCTCCAGACGAGGAATGAACACTGAAGCTTTCTTT.

This clone was observed a handful of times. The V gene is TRBV7-3, the J gene TRBJ2-1, with D uncertain. V lost 3 bases, J lost 4 bases, and 7 bases lay in between. Germline V CDR1 and CDR2: SGHTA, FQGTGA. This CDR3 comprises 13 residues. The CDR3 loop is CASSFGRYNEQFF. In DNA, the CDR3 is TGTGCCAGCAGCTTCGGCAGGTACAATGAGCAGTTCTTC.

The chain's CDR3 is CASEVGGPKNIQYF. CDR3 sequence (DNA): TGTGCCAGCGAGGTGGGGGGGCCTAAAAACATTCAGTACTTC. The chain uses TRBV2 and TRBJ2-4; D is possibly TRBD2 (7 bases). Per the germline V gene, CDR1 is SNHLY and CDR2 is FYNNEI. Trimming cost V 8 bases and J 4 bases, with 15 bases left between them. The CDR3 has 14 amino acids.